Given below is one T cell receptor beta chain in context. This CDR3 has 15 amino acids. The germline gives CDR1 MDHEN, CDR2 SYDVKM. V shed 5 bases, J shed 2 bases, and the junction held 9 bases outside the gene matches. This sample is part of a study of blood T cell repertoires in COVID-19. Looking at the study overall: PBMCs, B-cell-depleted T cells, or T cells were the source of the cDNA or gDNA that made up the material.

Using immunoSEQ multiplex PCR, the repertoire was profiled, and TCRdb retains in-frame clones only, with some absent. The sample records over 80,000 clones, 80% to 90% being singletons. This TCR was recovered from a human donor in a cohort sampled during active COVID-19. Sequenced material: peripheral blood. The chain has TRBV28 and TRBJ2-7, with 7 bases matching TRBD2. The CDR3 reads CASSPPGGKPYEQYF. In DNA form, the CDR3 reads TGTGCCAGCAGTCCGCCGGGGGGTAAGCCCTACGAGCAGTACTTC.